A single sample is the source of the 18 T cell receptor beta chains below, sequenced in a study of OX40 agonist ivuxolimab in advanced cancers. Clones were read by immunoSEQ multiplex PCR, and TCRdb kept only the in-frame ones, dropping some. The sample contains just over 50,000 clones, about 80% of which appear only once. Sequencing was performed on CD4+ or CD8+ T cells sorted from blood, taken in a trial of the OX40 agonist ivuxolimab. The receptors were sampled from an adult with an advanced solid tumor such as melanoma, head and neck, liver or kidney cancer.

V usage is TRBV6-6 and J usage is TRBJ1-2; D uncertain. CDR3 length: 13 residues. CDR1 MNHNY and CDR2 SVGAGI come from the germline V gene (reference sequence). Trimming removed 11 bases at V and 4 bases at J, with 17 bases between. Written as DNA, the CDR3 is TGTGCCTTGAAGGGAGTCGCGGGCTATGGCTACACCTTC. Protein sequence: CALKGVAGYGYTF.

This chain connects TRBV2 to TRBJ1-2, with D possibly matching TRBD1 (5 bases). V lost 6 bases and J 4 bases, leaving 18 bases between the germline ends. CDR1 and CDR2 (germline): SNHLY, FYNNEI. CDR3 length: 15 amino acids. CDR3 nucleotide sequence: TGTGCCAGCAGCACCTCTGGGGGGGGGAGCTATGGCTACACCTTC. It translates to CASSTSGGGSYGYTF.

V usage is TRBV11-2 and J usage is TRBJ2-1, with 11 bases fitting TRBD2. Germline V gives CDR1 SGHAT, CDR2 FQNNGV. J lost 7 bases, V lost 2 bases, and 7 bases had no gene match. CDR3 size: 16 residues. CDR3 nucleotides: TGTGCCAGCAGCTTAACAACTAGCGGGGGTGGTAATGAGCAGTTCTTC. It codes for CASSLTTSGGGNEQFF.

This chain joins TRBV6-1 and TRBJ1-2; possible D gene TRBD1, 5 bases. This CDR3 is 16 amino acids long. With 0 bases removed from V and 7 bases from J, the gap between germline ends came to 18 bases. Germline loops: CDR1 MNHNS, CDR2 SASEGT. The CDR3 nucleotides are TGTGCCAGCAGTGAAGCCGCCCGTGGGGGGGGTGGTGGCTACACCTTC. It encodes CASSEAARGGGGGYTF.

The chain carries TRBV7-7 and TRBJ1-1, with no clear D. Germline V gene lookup returns CDR1 SSHAT and CDR2 FNYEAQ (reference sequence). V gave up 8 bases and J gave up 1 base, with 20 bases separating them. This CDR3 spans 16 amino acids. The CDR3 coding sequence is TGTGCCAGCGGTAAGGCGAGTAAGTATGGGAACACTGAAGCTTTCTTT. Protein sequence: CASGKASKYGNTEAFF.

The chain employs TRBV11-1 and TRBJ1-1; D unresolved. Trimming pared 10 bases from V and 1 base from J, leaving 16 bases between. Per the germline V gene, CDR1 is SGHAT and CDR2 is FQDESV (reference sequence). The CDR3 runs to 14 residues. CDR3: CATAVEATNTEAFF. CDR3 sequence (DNA): TGTGCCACCGCCGTCGAGGCGACGAACACTGAAGCTTTCTTT.

In this sample, this clone turned up a few times. The chain combines TRBV9 with TRBJ2-7, with 8 bases that match TRBD1. J was trimmed by 2 bases and V by 3 bases; bases with no gene match: 10. Germline V gene data show CDR1 as SGDLS and CDR2 as YYNGEE. The CDR3 covers 16 residues. CDR3 DNA: TGTGCCAGCAGCGCATGGACAGGGCCCCGTACCTACGAGCAGTACTTC. This translates into CASSAWTGPRTYEQYF.

J is TRBJ1-6 and V is TRBV5-4, with D tentatively TRBD1 (5 bases). The CDR3 has 16 amino acids. V lost 2 bases, J lost 9 bases, and 18 bases lay in between. The germline gives CDR1 SGHNT, CDR2 YYREEE (reference sequence). CDR3 DNA: TGTGCCAGCAGCTTTGGGGTGGGGGAGGGCGGTTCACCCCTCCACTTT. This codes for CASSFGVGEGGSPLHF.

The chain uses TRBV28 and TRBJ2-5; D could derive from TRBD1 or TRBD2 (5 bases each). There are 15 residues in the CDR3. V was clipped by 4 bases and J by 5 bases, with 17 bases between them. Per the germline V gene, CDR1 is MDHEN and CDR2 is SYDVKM. The CDR3 DNA sequence: TGTGCCAGCAGTTCCTCGGGGACGGTCCGGGAGACCCAGTACTTC. Translated: CASSSSGTVRETQYF.

This rearrangement joins TRBV7-9 to TRBJ2-5; the match to TRBD1 covers 7 bases. The CDR3 length is 15 residues. Trimming at V came to 6 bases and at J to 3 bases, leaving 10 bases not matched to a gene. Germline V gene data show CDR1 as SEHNR and CDR2 as FQNEAQ (reference sequence). The CDR3 DNA is TGTGCCAGCAGTTGGACAGGATTGCAAAAAGAGACCCAGTACTTC. Its translation: CASSWTGLQKETQYF.

DNA of the CDR3: TGTGCCAGCAGAAAGTACGAGCAGTACTTC. Protein product: CASRKYEQYF. This chain joins TRBV2 and TRBJ2-7; D remains unclear. Germline loops: CDR1 SNHLY, CDR2 FYNNEI. With 6 bases removed from V and 4 bases from J, the gap between germline ends came to 4 bases. The CDR3 has 10 residues.

The rearrangement joins TRBV5-4 to TRBJ2-1, with 7 bases aligning to TRBD1. J was trimmed by 7 bases and V by 0 bases; bases with no gene match: 7. The CDR3 length is 15 residues. Germline CDR1 is SGHNT and CDR2 is YYREEE (reference sequence). CDR3 DNA sequence: TGTGCCAGCAGCTTGGGACAGGGTGGTTGGAATGAGCAGTTCTTC. It encodes CASSLGQGGWNEQFF.

This clone has only a few counts. The chain couples TRBV7-3 to TRBJ2-1; weak D call: TRBD2 (6 bases). The V gene lost 6 bases and the J gene lost 10 bases, with 22 bases spanning the gap. This CDR3 contains 15 residues. Germline V CDR1 and CDR2: SGHTA, FQGTGA. As DNA, the CDR3 is TGTGCCAGCAGTCCTCAAGGGGTCCCCCGGGAGGAGCAGTTCTTC. This encodes CASSPQGVPREEQFF. The full variable domain, with the rest looked up from reference TRBV7-3 and TRBJ2-1, is GAGVSQTPSNKVTEKGKYVELRCDPISGHTALYWYRQSLGQGPEFLIYFQGTGAADDSGLPNDRFFAVRPEGSVSTLKIQRTERGDSAVYLCASSPQGVPREEQFFGPGTRLTVL.

The chain couples TRBV6-1 to TRBJ1-2, with 8 bases fitting TRBD1. This CDR3 contains 15 residues. After removal of 6 bases from V and 7 bases from J, the junction contained 13 bases not matched to a gene. Looked up from germline, CDR1 is MNHNS and CDR2 is SASEGT. The CDR3 sequence: CASSERQGPFSGYTF. CDR3 DNA sequence: TGTGCCAGCAGCGAAAGACAGGGGCCATTCAGTGGCTACACCTTC.

The rearrangement joins TRBV7-9 to TRBJ2-2, with 7 bases lining up with TRBD1. This CDR3 is 15 amino acids long. Germline V gives CDR1 SEHNR, CDR2 FQNEAQ (reference sequence). The V gene end was trimmed by 5 bases and the J gene end by 1 base; junction bases not matched to a gene: 4. In nucleotides, the CDR3 is TGTGCCAGCAGCCTATGGACAGGGAACACCGGGGAGCTGTTTTTT. The encoded protein is CASSLWTGNTGELFF.

This clone was detected only once. The CDR3, as DNA: TGCAGCGTTGGACAGGGGAGTCTTCCCCAGCATTTT. It codes for CSVGQGSLPQHF. This chain links TRBV29-1 with TRBJ1-5, with 8 bases that match TRBD1. From germline, CDR1 is SQVTM and CDR2 ANQGSEA. V shed 4 bases and J 10 bases; nucleotides not matched to a gene: 6. The CDR3 length is 12 residues.

This clone appeared once. V and J are TRBV5-6 and TRBJ1-2; 7 bases are shared with TRBD1. Per the germline V gene, CDR1 is SGHDT and CDR2 is YYEEEE. V lost 1 base to trimming and J lost 0 bases; unmatched junction nucleotides: 3. The CDR3 extends over 15 amino acids. Here the CDR3 reads CASSLPDRTNYGYTF. The CDR3 DNA is TGTGCCAGCAGCTTGCCGGACAGGACTAACTATGGCTACACCTTC.

The table lists this clone with a count of one. This chain uses TRBV11-3 with TRBJ1-3; D gene unclear. V dropped 5 bases and J dropped 0 bases, with 11 bases sitting between them. CDR3 length: 15 residues. Germline loops: CDR1 SGHNT, CDR2 YENEEA. The CDR3 loop is CASSLGSSSGNTIYF. The CDR3 nucleotides read TGTGCCAGCAGCCTGGGGTCGAGCTCTGGAAACACCATATATTTT.